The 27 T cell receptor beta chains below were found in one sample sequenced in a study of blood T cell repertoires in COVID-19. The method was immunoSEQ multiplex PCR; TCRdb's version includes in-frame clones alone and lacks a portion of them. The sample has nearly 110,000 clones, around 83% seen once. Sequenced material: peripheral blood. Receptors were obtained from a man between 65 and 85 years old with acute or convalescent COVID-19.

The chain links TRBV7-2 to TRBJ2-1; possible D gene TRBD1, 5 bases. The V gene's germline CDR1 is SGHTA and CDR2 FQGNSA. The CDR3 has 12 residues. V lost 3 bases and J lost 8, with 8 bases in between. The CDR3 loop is CASSFGAHEQFF. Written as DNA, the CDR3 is TGTGCCAGCAGCTTTGGGGCCCATGAGCAGTTCTTC.

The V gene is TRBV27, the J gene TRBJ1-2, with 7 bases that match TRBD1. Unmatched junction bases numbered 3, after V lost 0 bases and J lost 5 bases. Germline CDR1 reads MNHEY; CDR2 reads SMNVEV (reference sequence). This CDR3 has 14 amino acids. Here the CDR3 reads CASSLSRTGYGYTF. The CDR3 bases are TGTGCCAGCAGTTTATCCCGGACAGGTTATGGCTACACCTTC.

CDR3 sequence reads: CASSSRSGGNTGELFF. The CDR3 DNA sequence: TGTGCCAGCAGCTCCCGTAGCGGGGGGAACACCGGGGAGCTGTTTTTT. The J gene is TRBJ2-2, the V gene TRBV9; 9 positions match TRBD2. The ends lost 4 bases at V and 1 base at J; junction bases unmatched: 5. The CDR3 sequence is 16 residues long. CDR1 and CDR2 from the germline V gene are SGDLS and YYNGEE.

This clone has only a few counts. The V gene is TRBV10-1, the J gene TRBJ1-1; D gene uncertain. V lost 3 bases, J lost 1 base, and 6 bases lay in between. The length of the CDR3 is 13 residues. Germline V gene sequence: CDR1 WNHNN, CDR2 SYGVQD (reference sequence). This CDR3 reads CASSDPGNTEAFF. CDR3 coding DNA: TGCGCCAGCAGTGATCCGGGGAACACTGAAGCTTTCTTT.

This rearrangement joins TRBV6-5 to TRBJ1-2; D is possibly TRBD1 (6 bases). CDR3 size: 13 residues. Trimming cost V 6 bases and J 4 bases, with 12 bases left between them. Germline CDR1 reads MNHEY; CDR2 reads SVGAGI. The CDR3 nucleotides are TGTGCCAGCAGCTCGGGACAAGTCTATGGCTACACCTTC. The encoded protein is CASSSGQVYGYTF.

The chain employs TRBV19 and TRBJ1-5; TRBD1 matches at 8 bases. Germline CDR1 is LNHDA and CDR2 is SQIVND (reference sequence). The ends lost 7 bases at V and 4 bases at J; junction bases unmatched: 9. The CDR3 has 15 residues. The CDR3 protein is CASTPPGQENQPQHF. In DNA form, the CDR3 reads TGTGCCAGTACCCCACCGGGACAGGAAAATCAGCCCCAGCATTTT.

The CDR3 sequence: CASSYGAGGNTGELFF. The DNA of the CDR3 is TGTGCCAGCAGTTACGGAGCAGGGGGCAACACCGGGGAGCTGTTTTTT. This rearrangement joins TRBV6-2 or TRBV6-3 to TRBJ2-2; 8 bases match TRBD1. Germline V gene sequence: CDR1 MNHEY, CDR2 SVGEGT. The length of the CDR3 is 16 residues. Trimming at V came to 2 bases and at J to 2 bases, leaving 4 bases not matched to a gene.

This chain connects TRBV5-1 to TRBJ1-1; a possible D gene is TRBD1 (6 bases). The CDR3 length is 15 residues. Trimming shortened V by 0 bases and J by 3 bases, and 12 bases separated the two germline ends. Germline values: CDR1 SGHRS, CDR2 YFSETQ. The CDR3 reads CASSLDTGRDTEAFF. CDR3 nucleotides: TGCGCCAGCAGCTTGGACACAGGGCGGGACACTGAAGCTTTCTTT.

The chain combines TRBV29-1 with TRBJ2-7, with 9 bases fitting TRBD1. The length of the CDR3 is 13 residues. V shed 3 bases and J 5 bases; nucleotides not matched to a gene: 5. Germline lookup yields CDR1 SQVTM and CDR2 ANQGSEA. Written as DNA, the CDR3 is TGCAGCGTTGAGGGACAGGGTGTTAACGAGCAGTACTTC. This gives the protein CSVEGQGVNEQYF.

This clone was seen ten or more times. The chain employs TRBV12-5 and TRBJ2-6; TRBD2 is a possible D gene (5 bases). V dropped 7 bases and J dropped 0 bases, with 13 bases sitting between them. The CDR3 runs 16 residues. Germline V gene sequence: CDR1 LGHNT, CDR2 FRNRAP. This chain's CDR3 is CASAQRVNSGANVLTF. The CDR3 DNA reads TGTGCTAGTGCCCAGAGGGTCAACTCTGGGGCCAACGTCCTGACTTTC.

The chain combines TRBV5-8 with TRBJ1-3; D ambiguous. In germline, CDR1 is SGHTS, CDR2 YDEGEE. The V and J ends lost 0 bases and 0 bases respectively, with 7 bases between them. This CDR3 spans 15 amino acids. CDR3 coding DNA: TGTGCCAGCAGCTTGGACAGAGCCTCTGGAAACACCATATATTTT. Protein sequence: CASSLDRASGNTIYF.

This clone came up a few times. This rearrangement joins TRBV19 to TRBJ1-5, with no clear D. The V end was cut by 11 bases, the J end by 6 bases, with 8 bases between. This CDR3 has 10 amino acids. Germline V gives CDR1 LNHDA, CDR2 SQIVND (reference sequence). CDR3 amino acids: CAGGSQPQHF. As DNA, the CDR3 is TGTGCCGGAGGGAGTCAGCCCCAGCATTTT.

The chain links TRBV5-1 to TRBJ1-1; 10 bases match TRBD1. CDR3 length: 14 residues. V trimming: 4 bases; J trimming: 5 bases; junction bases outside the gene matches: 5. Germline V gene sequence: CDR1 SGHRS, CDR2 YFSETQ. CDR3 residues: CASSGTGVPTEAFF. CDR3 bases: TGCGCCAGCAGCGGGACAGGGGTTCCGACTGAAGCTTTCTTT. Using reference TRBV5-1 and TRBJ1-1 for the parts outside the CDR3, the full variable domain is KAGVTQTPRYLIKTRGQQVTLSCSPISGHRSVSWYQQTPGQGLQFLFEYFSETQRNKGNFPGRFSGRQFSNSRSEMNVSTLELGDSALYLCASSGTGVPTEAFFGQGTRLTVV.

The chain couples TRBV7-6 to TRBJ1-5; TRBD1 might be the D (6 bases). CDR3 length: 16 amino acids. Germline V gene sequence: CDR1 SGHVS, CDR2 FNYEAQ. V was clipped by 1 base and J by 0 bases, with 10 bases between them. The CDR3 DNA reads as TGTGCCAGCAGCTTAGGGACAGTCGGTAGCAATCAGCCCCAGCATTTT. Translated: CASSLGTVGSNQPQHF.

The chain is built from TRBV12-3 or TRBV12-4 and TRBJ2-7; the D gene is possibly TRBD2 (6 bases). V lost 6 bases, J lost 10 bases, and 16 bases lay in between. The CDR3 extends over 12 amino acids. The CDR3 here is CASRVSSGEQYF. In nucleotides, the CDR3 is TGTGCCAGCAGAGTATCCTCGGGGGAACAGTACTTC.

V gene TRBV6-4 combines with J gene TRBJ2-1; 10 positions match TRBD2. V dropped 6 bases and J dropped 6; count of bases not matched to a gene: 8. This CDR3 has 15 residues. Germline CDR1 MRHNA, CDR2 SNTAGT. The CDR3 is CASSPQRGGPNEQFF. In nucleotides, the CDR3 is TGTGCCAGCAGCCCCCAGCGGGGGGGCCCCAATGAGCAGTTCTTC.

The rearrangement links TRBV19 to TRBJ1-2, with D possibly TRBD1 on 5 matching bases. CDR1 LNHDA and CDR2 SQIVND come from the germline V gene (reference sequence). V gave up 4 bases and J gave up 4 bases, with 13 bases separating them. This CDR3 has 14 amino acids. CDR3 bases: TGTGCCAGTAGTACAGGGTGGGAATCCTATGGCTACACCTTC. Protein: CASSTGWESYGYTF. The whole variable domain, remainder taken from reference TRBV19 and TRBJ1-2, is DGGITQSPKYLFRKEGQNVTLSCEQNLNHDAMYWYRQDPGQGLRLIYYSQIVNDFQKGDIAEGYSVSREKKESFPLTVTSAQKNPTAFYLCASSTGWESYGYTFGSGTRLTVV.

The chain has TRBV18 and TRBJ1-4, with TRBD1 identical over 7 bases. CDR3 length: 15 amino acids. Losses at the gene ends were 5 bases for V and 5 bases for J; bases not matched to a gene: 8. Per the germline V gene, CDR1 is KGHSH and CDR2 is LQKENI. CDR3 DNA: TGTGCCAGCTCAGCGTCAGGGGGAGGAAATGAAAAACTGTTTTTT. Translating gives CASSASGGGNEKLFF.

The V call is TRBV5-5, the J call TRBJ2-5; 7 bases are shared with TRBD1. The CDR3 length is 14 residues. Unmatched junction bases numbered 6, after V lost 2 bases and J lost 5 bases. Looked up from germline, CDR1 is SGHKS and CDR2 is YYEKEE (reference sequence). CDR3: CASSFDGGQETQYF. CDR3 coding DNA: TGTGCCAGCAGCTTCGATGGGGGACAGGAGACCCAGTACTTC.

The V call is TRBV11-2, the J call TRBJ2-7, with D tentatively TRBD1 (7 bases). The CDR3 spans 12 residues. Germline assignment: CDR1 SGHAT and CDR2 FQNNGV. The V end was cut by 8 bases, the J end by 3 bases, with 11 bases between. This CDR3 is CASGGTVYEQYF. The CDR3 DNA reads TGTGCCAGCGGGGGGACAGTCTACGAGCAGTACTTC.

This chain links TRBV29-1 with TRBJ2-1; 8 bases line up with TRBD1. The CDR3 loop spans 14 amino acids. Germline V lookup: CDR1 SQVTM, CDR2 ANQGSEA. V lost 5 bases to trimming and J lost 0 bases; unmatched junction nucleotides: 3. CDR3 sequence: CSVSDRVSYNEQFF. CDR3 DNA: TGCAGCGTTTCGGACAGGGTCTCCTACAATGAGCAGTTCTTC.

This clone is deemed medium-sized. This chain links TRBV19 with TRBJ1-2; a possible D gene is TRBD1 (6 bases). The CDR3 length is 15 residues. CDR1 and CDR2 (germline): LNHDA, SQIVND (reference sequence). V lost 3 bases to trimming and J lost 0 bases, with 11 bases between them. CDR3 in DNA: TGTGCCAGTAGTATGAGACAGGCAGCTAACTATGGCTACACCTTC. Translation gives CASSMRQAANYGYTF.

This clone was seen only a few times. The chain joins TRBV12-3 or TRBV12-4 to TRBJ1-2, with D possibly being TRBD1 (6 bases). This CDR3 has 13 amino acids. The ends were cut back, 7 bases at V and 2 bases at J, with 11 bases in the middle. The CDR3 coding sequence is TGTGCCAGCACCGCACAGGGAAACTATGGCTACACCTTC. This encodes CASTAQGNYGYTF.

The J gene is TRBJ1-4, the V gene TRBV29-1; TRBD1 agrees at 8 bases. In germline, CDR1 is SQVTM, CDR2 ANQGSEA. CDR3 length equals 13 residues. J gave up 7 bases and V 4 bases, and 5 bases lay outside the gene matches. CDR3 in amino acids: CSVVRTGSEKLFF. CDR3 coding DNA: TGCAGCGTTGTTAGGACAGGGAGTGAAAAACTGTTTTTT.

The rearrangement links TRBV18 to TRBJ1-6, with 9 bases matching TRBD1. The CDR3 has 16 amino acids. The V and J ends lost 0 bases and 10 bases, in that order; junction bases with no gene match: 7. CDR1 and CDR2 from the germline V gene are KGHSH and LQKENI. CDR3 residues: CASSPPTGTGSSPLHF. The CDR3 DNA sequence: TGTGCCAGCTCACCACCCACCGGGACAGGGTCCTCACCCCTCCACTTT.

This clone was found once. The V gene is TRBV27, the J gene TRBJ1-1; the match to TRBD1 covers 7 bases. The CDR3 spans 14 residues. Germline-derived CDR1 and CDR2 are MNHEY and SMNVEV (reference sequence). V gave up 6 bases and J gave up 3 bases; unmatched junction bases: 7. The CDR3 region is CASRPTGADTEAFF. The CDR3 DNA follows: TGTGCCAGCAGGCCTACAGGGGCGGACACTGAAGCTTTCTTT.

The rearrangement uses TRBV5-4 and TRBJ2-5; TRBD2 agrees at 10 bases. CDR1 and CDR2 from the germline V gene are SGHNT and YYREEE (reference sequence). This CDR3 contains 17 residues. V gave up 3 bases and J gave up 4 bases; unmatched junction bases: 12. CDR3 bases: TGTGCCAGCAGCTCCCGAGGGCTAGCGGGGGATGGAGAGACCCAGTACTTC. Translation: CASSSRGLAGDGETQYF.